This T cell receptor (beta chain) was obtained from a study of blood T cell repertoires in COVID-19. The wider study: Spain, Italy and the United States supplied samples that represented acute and convalescent COVID-19. The cDNA or gDNA used as material had been derived from T cells, B-cell-depleted T cells, or PBMCs.

Per the original data handling: From reference gene primer amplification, estimates of nucleated cell counts were derived. Sequencing was performed with immunoSEQ multiplex PCR; in TCRdb, only in-frame clones are kept and a portion is missing. V, J and clone size were drawn from that table, and D and trimming were deduced from the DNA. The profile shows nearly 35,000 clones, more than 70% of them singletons. This CDR3 comprises 13 residues. Trimming left V 5 bases short and J 4 bases short, with 10 bases between. Looked up from germline, CDR1 is KGHDR and CDR2 is SFDVKD. This clone was found a few times.

The V gene is TRBV24-1, the J gene TRBJ1-1; maybe TRBD1 (5 bases). Material for sequencing was peripheral blood. This clonotype was obtained from a human donor in a cohort sampled during active COVID-19. Here the CDR3 reads CATSARDSTEAFF. The CDR3 bases are TGTGCCACCAGTGCCAGGGATTCCACTGAAGCTTTCTTT.